The 10 T cell receptor beta chains below all came from one sample that was sequenced in a study of blood T cell repertoires in COVID-19. Sequenced by immunoSEQ multiplex PCR; TCRdb stores in-frame clones only, minus some. Altogether hundreds of thousands of clones are present, around 88% being singletons, with the ten largest covering 0.95% to 1.5%. The sequenced material came from PBMCs or T cells enriched from blood (not recorded which). The source is a woman between 40 and 55 years old with acute COVID-19.

The sample holds one count of this clone. The V and J genes are TRBV7-6 and TRBJ2-1; 11 bases match TRBD2. This CDR3 region has 19 residues. Germline values: CDR1 SGHVS, CDR2 FNYEAQ. V trimming: 0 bases; J trimming: 5 bases; junction bases outside the gene matches: 12. The CDR3 coding sequence is TGTGCCAGCAGCTTAGCGAGAAGGGATAGCGGGAGGGCCGACAATGAGCAGTTCTTC. It encodes CASSLARRDSGRADNEQFF.

The rearrangement uses TRBV6-4 and TRBJ2-2; 13 nucleotides align to TRBD2. CDR1 MRHNA and CDR2 SNTAGT come from the germline V gene. Losses at the gene ends were 4 bases for V and 4 bases for J; bases not matched to a gene: 0. The CDR3 runs 15 residues. The CDR3: CASSGTSGSTGELFF. The CDR3 DNA reads TGTGCCAGCAGTGGGACTAGCGGGAGCACCGGGGAGCTGTTTTTT.

The chain has TRBV18 and TRBJ2-1, with 10 bases identical to TRBD2. CDR1 is KGHSH, CDR2 LQKENI, per germline. V gave up 3 bases and J gave up 9 bases; unmatched junction bases: 8. The CDR3 totals 15 residues. The chain's CDR3 is CASSPGLAGATEQFF. The CDR3 nucleotides are TGTGCCAGCTCACCGGGGCTAGCGGGAGCCACTGAGCAGTTCTTC.

V gene TRBV4-1 combines with J gene TRBJ1-4, with D possibly TRBD1 on 6 matching bases. CDR3 size: 13 residues. Germline CDR1 MGHRA, CDR2 YSYEKL. Trimming left V 6 bases short and J 7 bases short, with 12 bases between. This CDR3 reads CASRGHSGEKLFF. The CDR3 DNA sequence: TGCGCCAGCAGGGGACATTCGGGTGAAAAACTGTTTTTT.

The rearrangement joins TRBV9 to TRBJ1-2, with D unresolved. This CDR3 has 12 amino acids. Trimming cost V 0 bases and J 6 bases, with 6 bases left between them. From germline, CDR1 is SGDLS and CDR2 YYNGEE. This chain's CDR3 is CASSVVGDGYTF. The DNA of the CDR3 is TGTGCCAGCAGCGTAGTTGGAGATGGCTACACCTTC. The entire variable domain, with the rest obtained from reference TRBV9 and TRBJ1-2, is as follows: DSGVTQTPKHLITATGQRVTLRCSPRSGDLSVYWYQQSLDQGLQFLIQYYNGEERAKGNILERFSAQQFPDLHSELNLSSLELGDSALYFCASSVVGDGYTFGSGTRLTVV.

V gene TRBV5-1 combines with J gene TRBJ2-7, with TRBD2 matching over 10 bases. There are 18 residues in the CDR3. CDR1 and CDR2 (germline): SGHRS, YFSETQ. J gave up 3 bases and V 0 bases, and 12 bases lay outside the gene matches. CDR3 loop: CASSLVGSGRQGRYEQYF. The DNA for the CDR3 is TGCGCCAGCAGCTTGGTTGGTAGCGGGAGGCAGGGGCGCTACGAGCAGTACTTC.

The genes are TRBV19 and TRBJ2-7; tentatively, D is TRBD2 (6 bases). V was clipped by 5 bases and J by 0 bases, with 14 bases between them. Germline CDR1 LNHDA, CDR2 SQIVND (reference sequence). The CDR3 consists of 15 residues. CDR3 DNA sequence: TGTGCCAGTAGTGGGACTCTAGACAGCTCCTACGAGCAGTACTTC. It yields the protein CASSGTLDSSYEQYF.

V is TRBV7-3 and J is TRBJ1-1; a weak D match, TRBD1 (6 bases). The V end lost 2 bases, the J end lost 4 bases, and 11 bases lay between the germline ends. Germline V CDR1 and CDR2: SGHTA, FQGTGA. The CDR3 covers 14 residues. CDR3 DNA sequence: TGTGCCAGCAGCTTATCGGGGGGCGTCACTGAAGCTTTCTTT. The encoded protein is CASSLSGGVTEAFF.

The CDR3 DNA is TGTGCCAGCAGCTTATGGGTAGCGAGCACAGATACGCAGTATTTT. This encodes CASSLWVASTDTQYF. The V call is TRBV11-3, the J call TRBJ2-3; D might be TRBD2 (5 bases). The CDR3 spans 15 residues. Trimming pared 2 bases from V and 0 bases from J, leaving 9 bases between. Germline V gene sequence: CDR1 SGHNT, CDR2 YENEEA.

The chain combines TRBV27 with TRBJ2-1, with a possible D match to TRBD1 (6 bases). V was pared by 4 bases and J by 5 bases, with 15 bases between. There are 15 residues in the CDR3. Germline CDR1 and CDR2: MNHEY and SMNVEV (reference sequence). The CDR3 region is CASSSHLRQDNEQFF. For the CDR3, the DNA is TGTGCCAGCAGTTCCCACCTACGACAGGACAATGAGCAGTTCTTC.